This TCR beta chain was captured in a study of shared clonotypes between healthy human individuals. The study's findings and limits: Read depth was anticipated to influence clonotype sharing among donors.

The material for each subset, its genomic DNA, was split evenly across several immunoSEQ plates. Generated by immunoSEQ multiplex PCR, the TCRdb table keeps only in-frame clones and is missing some. The data show over a million clones, about 98% seen once. Points on this clone: Its antigen is not known.

The sequenced material came from naive CD4+ T cells sorted from blood. Subset given: CD45RA+ positively selected. The sequence was collected from a man aged 30 to 39 in good health.

The DNA for the CDR3 is TGTGCCAGCTCACCACCAAGACAGGGACGGGGAGATGGCTACACCTTC. This sequence encodes CASSPPRQGRGDGYTF. The chain is built from TRBV18 and TRBJ1-2, with 7 bases that match TRBD1. J lost 6 bases, V lost 0 bases, and 10 bases had no gene match. This CDR3 is built from 16 residues. Germline V lookup: CDR1 KGHSH, CDR2 LQKENI. Full variable domain (missing parts from reference TRBV18 and TRBJ1-2): NAGVMQNPRHLVRRRGQEARLRCSPMKGHSHVYWYRQLPEEGLKFMVYLQKENIIDESGMPKERFSAEFPKEGPSILRIQQVVRGDSAAYFCASSPPRQGRGDGYTFGSGTRLTVV.